This T cell receptor (beta chain) was captured in a study of T cell responses to AZD1222 COVID-19 vaccine. Study-wide background: Samples with a second dose at about 4 or about 12 weeks were pooled together.

Study findings and constraints: Reportedly, nearly half the spike-specific TCRs target unmutated variant regions.

About this clone itself: The antigen remains undetermined.

The protocol was immunoSEQ multiplex PCR, while the TCRdb copy is restricted to in-frame clones and leaves out a portion. The sample holds around 110,000 clones; 85% to 95% are singletons and the top ten take about 3%. The origin of this receptor is an adult in good health. The starting material was peripheral blood, obtained on day 0 of AZD1222 vaccination.

CDR3 sequence: CASSSPGGRIHEQYF. The DNA of the CDR3 is TGTGCCAGCAGTTCCCCGGGCGGGAGGATCCACGAGCAGTACTTC. The rearrangement joins TRBV28 to TRBJ2-7; the match to TRBD2 covers 8 bases. The V gene's germline CDR1 is MDHEN and CDR2 SYDVKM. The CDR3 totals 15 residues. The V and J ends lost 4 bases and 5 bases, in that order; junction bases with no gene match: 10.